The TCR beta chain under discussion was sequenced for a study of blood T cells in healthy people across ages. J lost 1 base, V lost 8 bases, and 10 bases had no gene match. CDR1 and CDR2 from the germline V gene are MNHEY and SVGEGT. This CDR3 has 16 amino acids. Donor samples were obtained from healthy Caucasian individuals from Russia, aged about 6 to 100. Every sample had a minimum of 6 million PBMCs isolated. Notes on this clonotype: Its antigen is still unknown.

Alongside a J-beta primer mix, a sample-barcoded 5' primer served in a second PCR lasting about 6 to 11 cycles. Template switching added a 12-random-nucleotide identifier to every cDNA molecule. TCRdb reprocessed the 5' RACE reads with MiXCR, giving one entry per CDR3 protein. This table has fewer than 900,000 distinct CDR3 sequences, around 40% appearing once. Study results and caveats: A roughly linear fall in TCR beta diversity per million T cells was seen with increasing age.

Material: blood. This receptor was identified in a woman in her fifties or sixties in good health. The chain joins TRBV6-2 or TRBV6-3 to TRBJ1-5; 8 nucleotides agree with TRBD1. DNA for the CDR3: TGTGCCAGCGCTACAGGGACAGGAATCAGCAATCAGCCCCAGCATTTT. It is translated as CASATGTGISNQPQHF.